This T cell receptor beta chain appears in the sequencing data of a study of blood T cell repertoires in COVID-19. Study-wide background: Sites in the United States, Italy and Spain provided acute and convalescent COVID-19 samples.

As handled by the study authors: The assay estimated nucleated cells by amplifying reference gene primers. Data came from immunoSEQ multiplex PCR; TCRdb stores just in-frame clones and leaves some out. The V and J calls and clone size come from that table; D and trimming were worked out from the DNA. The table records over 100,000 clones, about nine tenths of them present only once. The germline CDR1 and CDR2 sequences are MDHEN and SYDVKM. V lost 3 bases and J lost 0, with 3 bases in between. The CDR3 length is 13 residues. This receptor was identified in a man aged 50 to 60 with acute or convalescent COVID-19. Sequencing was done on a sample of peripheral blood. This chain uses TRBV28 with TRBJ2-1, with D uncertain. CDR3 protein: CASSFNSYNEQFF. DNA of the CDR3: TGTGCCAGCAGTTTCAACTCCTACAATGAGCAGTTCTTC.